This T cell receptor beta chain was sequenced during a study of Graves' ophthalmopathy and Graves' hyperthyroidism. Study-level background: Stable hyperthyroidism meant no ophthalmopathy within 18 months of follow-up.

Findings and caveats of the study: Among expanded thyroid clonotypes above 0.001 frequency, most also occurred in blood. Ophthalmopathy progression cases were predicted by the model with approximately 71% sensitivity and 72.22% specificity.

CDR3 regions of TCR beta were amplified from RNA transcripts. Second-round multiplex PCR came after first-round RT-PCR with HTBI primers. TCRdb re-derived calls from the multiplex PCR reads in MiXCR, one entry per CDR3 protein. The table lists roughly 1.1 million distinct CDR3 sequences, about 36% of them singletons, with 11% in the top ten. Eligible hyperthyroidism cases comprised new diagnoses of under 2 months' duration in individuals aged 18 to 65. V lost 8 bases to trimming and J lost 1 base; unmatched junction nucleotides: 10. The germline V gene has CDR1 ENHRY and CDR2 SYGVKD. The CDR3 has 15 residues. Concerning this clonotype: Its antigen is unidentified.

This TCR was sampled from an adult man with Graves' hyperthyroidism. The rearrangement uses TRBV10-3 and TRBJ1-2; 7 bases fit TRBD1. The sample was peripheral blood or thyroid tissue (not recorded which). This chain's CDR3 is CAIGEQDRRNYGYTF. CDR3 bases: TGTGCCATCGGGGAACAGGACAGGCGTAACTATGGCTACACCTTC.